The next 18 T cell receptor beta chains were all read from a single sample in a study of shared clonotypes between healthy human individuals. Measured with immunoSEQ multiplex PCR; TCRdb has only the in-frame clones, and not every one. This sample has millions of clones, with 95% found just once. Sequencing used naive CD4+ T cells sorted from blood. As to subset: CD45RA+ positively selected. These receptors were taken from a man between 18 and 29 years old in good health.

The chain joins TRBV2 to TRBJ2-7; D is possibly TRBD2 (6 bases). Germline CDR1 and CDR2: SNHLY and FYNNEI. Trimming stripped 8 bases from V and 6 bases from J, with 14 bases between. The CDR3 covers 12 residues. The CDR3 spells CASSLSGVEQYF. For the CDR3, the DNA is TGTGCCAGCTCCCTTTCGGGGGTCGAGCAGTACTTC.

The chain carries TRBV12-5 and TRBJ2-5; 9 nucleotides line up with TRBD1. V gave up 2 bases and J gave up 2 bases; unmatched junction bases: 9. CDR3 length: 17 residues. Looked up from germline, CDR1 is LGHNT and CDR2 is FRNRAP. CDR3 DNA: TGTGCTAGTGGTTTGACCCCTAAGACAGGGGGACAAGAGACCCAGTACTTC. This gives the protein CASGLTPKTGGQETQYF.

The chain joins TRBV30 to TRBJ1-2; 7 nucleotides line up with TRBD1. Germline assignment: CDR1 GTSNPN and CDR2 SVGIG (reference sequence). The CDR3 is made up of 13 amino acids. V trimming: 0 bases; J trimming: 8 bases; junction bases outside the gene matches: 6. CDR3 amino acids: CAWSVTGTAGYTF. Here the CDR3 DNA reads TGTGCCTGGAGTGTGACAGGGACGGCCGGCTACACCTTC. The complete variable domain, with remaining parts taken from reference TRBV30 and TRBJ1-2, reads SQTIHQWPATLVQPVGSPLSLECTVEGTSNPNLYWYRQAAGRGLQLLFYSVGIGQISSEVPQNLSASRPQDRQFILSSKKLLLSDSGFYLCAWSVTGTAGYTFGSGTRLTVV.

V and J are TRBV30 and TRBJ2-5; 7 nucleotides line up with TRBD1. CDR1 GTSNPN and CDR2 SVGIG come from the germline V gene (reference sequence). V lost 2 bases, J lost 1 base, and 7 bases stayed unmatched. This CDR3 has 15 residues. CDR3: CAWSPGQSFQETQYF. The CDR3 DNA reads as TGTGCCTGGAGTCCGGGACAGTCCTTCCAAGAGACCCAGTACTTC.

The CDR3 DNA sequence: TGTGCCAGCAGCTTGGCCCCCGGTAGCAATCAGCCCCAGCATTTT. It specifies CASSLAPGSNQPQHF. V and J are TRBV5-6 and TRBJ1-5; D not certain. Trimming removed 0 bases at V and 0 bases at J, with 7 bases between. The CDR3 is 15 residues long. The V gene's germline CDR1 is SGHDT and CDR2 YYEEEE.

This chain links TRBV5-4 with TRBJ2-2; TRBD1 or TRBD2 may be the D gene (5 bases each). The V and J ends lost 4 bases and 1 base respectively, with 20 bases between them. CDR1 SGHNT and CDR2 YYREEE come from the germline V gene (reference sequence). This CDR3 region has 18 residues. The CDR3 nucleotides are TGTGCCAGCAGCCCTAAGTCGACCGGGACGGTGAACACCGGGGAGCTGTTTTTT. Encoded protein: CASSPKSTGTVNTGELFF.

The V gene is TRBV30, the J gene TRBJ1-1, with unresolved D. V was shortened by 2 bases and J by 4 bases, with 14 bases between the two germline ends. Germline-derived CDR1 and CDR2 are GTSNPN and SVGIG (reference sequence). The CDR3 is 14 residues long. The CDR3 sequence is CAWSYELGSTEAFF. The CDR3 coding sequence is TGTGCCTGGAGTTACGAGTTGGGCTCCACTGAAGCTTTCTTT. The complete variable domain, with remaining parts taken from reference TRBV30 and TRBJ1-1, reads SQTIHQWPATLVQPVGSPLSLECTVEGTSNPNLYWYRQAAGRGLQLLFYSVGIGQISSEVPQNLSASRPQDRQFILSSKKLLLSDSGFYLCAWSYELGSTEAFFGQGTRLTVV.

The J gene is TRBJ1-2, the V gene TRBV5-1; TRBD1 matches 7 bases. V trimming: 3 bases; J trimming: 2 bases; junction bases outside the gene matches: 7. The CDR3 covers 15 residues. Germline CDR1 is SGHRS and CDR2 is YFSETQ. CDR3 residues: CASSSPSTGNYGYTF. As DNA, the CDR3 is TGCGCCAGCAGCTCCCCCTCGACAGGGAACTATGGCTACACCTTC.

This chain joins TRBV30 and TRBJ2-7, with D hard to call. Per germline, CDR1 GTSNPN and CDR2 SVGIG (reference sequence). The CDR3 runs 13 residues. V was trimmed by 2 bases and J by 6 bases, leaving 14 bases between them. The CDR3 DNA is TGTGCCTGGAGTCCCCGATTAGGGTCCGAGCAGTACTTC. Translation: CAWSPRLGSEQYF.

This chain links TRBV5-1 with TRBJ2-2; tentative D call: TRBD1 (5 bases). Trimming shortened V by 0 bases and J by 2 bases, and 11 bases separated the two germline ends. Germline V CDR1 and CDR2: SGHRS, YFSETQ. The CDR3 loop spans 16 amino acids. The CDR3 sequence is CASSLAVRANTGELFF. The CDR3 DNA reads TGCGCCAGCAGCTTGGCCGTCAGGGCTAACACCGGGGAGCTGTTTTTT.

In the case of this clone: This sample also contains other DNA sequences that code for the same CDR3. The chain couples TRBV28 to TRBJ2-6; D gene unclear. Trimming removed 3 bases at V and 1 base at J, with 7 bases between. CDR3 length: 15 amino acids. Germline V gives CDR1 MDHEN, CDR2 SYDVKM. CDR3 sequence (DNA): TGTGCCAGCAGTTTTGGCGGTTCTGGGGCCAACGTCCTGACTTTC. It yields the protein CASSFGGSGANVLTF. Full variable domain (remainder filled in from reference TRBV28 and TRBJ2-6): DVKVTQSSRYLVKRTGEKVFLECVQDMDHENMFWYRQDPGLGLRLIYFSYDVKMKEKGDIPEGYSVSREKKERFSLILESASTNQTSMYLCASSFGGSGANVLTFGAGSRLTVL.

The chain uses TRBV11-2 and TRBJ2-2; 8 bases match TRBD1. Trimming at V came to 5 bases and at J to 7 bases, leaving 12 bases not matched to a gene. Germline values: CDR1 SGHAT, CDR2 FQNNGV. CDR3 length: 16 amino acids. In DNA, the CDR3 is TGTGCCAGCAGCCTTACCGGGGCCGGACAGGGCGGGGAGCTGTTTTTT. This translates into CASSLTGAGQGGELFF.

The J gene is TRBJ1-6, the V gene TRBV6-5; no firm D call. CDR1 MNHEY and CDR2 SVGAGI come from the germline V gene. The CDR3 totals 14 residues. With 0 bases removed from V and 8 bases from J, the gap between germline ends came to 8 bases. Written as DNA, the CDR3 is TGTGCCAGCAGTTACTCGACTAGGGATTCACCCCTCCACTTT. Translated: CASSYSTRDSPLHF.

Here the CDR3 DNA reads TGTGCCAGCAGCCCCCTTCGGGGGGAGGCCGGGGAGCTGTTTTTT. This translates into CASSPLRGEAGELFF. The chain links TRBV7-2 to TRBJ2-2, with 7 bases identical to TRBD2. Germline assignment: CDR1 SGHTA and CDR2 FQGNSA. V was pared by 5 bases and J by 6 bases, with 9 bases of the junction left unmatched. The CDR3 is made up of 15 amino acids.

Comments on this clone: Sequence at one end of the junction differs from germline and may be a read error. The chain's CDR3 is CVSSPGNWGTDTQYF. The CDR3 DNA sequence: TGTGTCAGCAGCCCCGGGAATTGGGGCACAGATACGCAGTATTTT. This sequence joins TRBV11-2 and TRBJ2-3; possible D gene TRBD2, 5 bases. The germline V gene encodes CDR1 SGHAT and CDR2 FQNNGV. The CDR3 totals 15 residues.

This sequence joins TRBV10-3 and TRBJ1-2; 9 bases agree with TRBD1. Trimming cost V 2 bases and J 6 bases; bases outside gene matches: 1. Germline V lookup: CDR1 ENHRY, CDR2 SYGVKD. CDR3 length: 13 residues. CDR3 sequence (DNA): TGTGCCATCAGTGAGACAGGGGGCGATGGCTACACCTTC. It encodes CAISETGGDGYTF.

J is TRBJ2-7 and V is TRBV7-2; D remains ambiguous. The CDR3 runs to 15 residues. Trimming removed 0 bases at V and 2 bases at J, with 11 bases between. CDR1 and CDR2 (germline): SGHTA, FQGNSA. CDR3 amino acids: CASSLAATDPYEQYF. CDR3 nucleotide sequence: TGTGCCAGCAGCTTAGCAGCCACAGATCCCTACGAGCAGTACTTC.

The chain joins TRBV14 to TRBJ2-2, with TRBD1 as a possible D gene (6 bases). CDR1 is SGHDN and CDR2 is FVKESK in the germline V gene. Trimming took off 2 bases at V and 9 bases at J, with 28 bases between the two ends. The CDR3 is 19 residues long. CDR3 nucleotides: TGTGCCAGCAGCCAAAGGGAACTTGGGACACTTTCTCTGGTCCGGGAGCTGTTTTTT. Protein sequence: CASSQRELGTLSLVRELFF. Full variable domain (outside the CDR3, taken from reference TRBV14 and TRBJ2-2): EAGVTQFPSHSVIEKGQTVTLRCDPISGHDNLYWYRRVMGKEIKFLLHFVKESKQDESGMPNNRFLAERTGGTYSTLKVQPAELEDSGVYFCASSQRELGTLSLVRELFFGEGSRLTVL.